This entry lists 7 T cell receptor beta chains sequenced from one sample in a study of HIV-infected patients and healthy controls. cDNA was made from around 0.5 ug RNA using alpha and beta constant primers. Separate chain-specific third strand synthesis with multiplexing indices produced the alpha and beta libraries. From the 5' RACE reads, TCRdb called clonotypes with MiXCR, one entry per CDR3 protein. The sample has about 11,000 distinct CDR3 sequences, 5% to 6.5% seen once; the top ten hold around 3.3%. Whole blood was used without fractionation, so all unsorted peripheral T cells were included. The source material was blood. The receptors shown here come from an adult in good health.

The chain joins TRBV20-1 to TRBJ1-1, with 8 bases identical to TRBD1. V trimming: 6 bases; J trimming: 3 bases; junction bases outside the gene matches: 9. Germline loops: CDR1 DFQATT, CDR2 SNEGSKA (reference sequence). The CDR3 has 14 amino acids. The CDR3 nucleotides are TGCAGTGCGAGCCGACAGGGGAGGGACACTGAAGCTTTCTTT. Protein sequence: CSASRQGRDTEAFF.

This clonotype was found many times. The chain is built from TRBV2 and TRBJ2-1; 10 bases agree with TRBD1. After removal of 6 bases from V and 6 bases from J, the junction contained 8 bases not matched to a gene. This CDR3 is built from 15 residues. Germline V lookup: CDR1 SNHLY, CDR2 FYNNEI. The CDR3 sequence: CASRGQGSFINEQFF. The CDR3 region has the DNA TGTGCCAGCAGGGGACAGGGGTCTTTTATCAATGAGCAGTTCTTC.

The chain links TRBV19 to TRBJ1-5; D is unclear. Germline assignment: CDR1 LNHDA and CDR2 SQIVND (reference sequence). The CDR3 has 15 residues. V lost 4 bases, J lost 0 bases, and 10 bases lay in between. Here the CDR3 reads CASSKRDYSNQPQHF. The CDR3 nucleotides are TGTGCCAGTAGTAAGCGGGATTATAGCAATCAGCCCCAGCATTTT.

This clonotype was observed a few times. In DNA, the CDR3 is TGCAGTGCTGGACTAGCGGGGCTATCCAAAAACATTCAGTACTTC. Protein product: CSAGLAGLSKNIQYF. The chain recombines TRBV20-1 with TRBJ2-4; 12 bases agree with TRBD2. Germline V lookup: CDR1 DFQATT, CDR2 SNEGSKA (reference sequence). Trimming removed 5 bases from V and 2 bases from J; junction bases left unmatched: 4. CDR3 length: 15 residues.

Relative to its sample, this clonotype is medium-sized. The chain combines TRBV20-1 with TRBJ2-3; 10 nucleotides match TRBD2. V shed 2 bases, J shed 2 bases, and the junction held 10 bases outside the gene matches. Germline V gene sequence: CDR1 DFQATT, CDR2 SNEGSKA (reference sequence). This CDR3 region has 17 residues. Here the CDR3 reads CSARLLSGGLLTDTQYF. CDR3 DNA: TGCAGTGCTAGACTCCTTAGCGGGGGGCTACTCACAGATACGCAGTATTTT.

This clonotype was counted only a few times. This rearrangement joins TRBV18 to TRBJ2-7, with D unclear. The V gene lost 1 base and the J gene lost 0 bases, with 10 bases spanning the gap. CDR1 is KGHSH, CDR2 LQKENI, per germline. The CDR3 is 15 residues long. In nucleotides, the CDR3 is TGTGCCAGCTCACCACGACGGACGGACTCCTACGAGCAGTACTTC. This sequence encodes CASSPRRTDSYEQYF.

This clonotype was seen at least ten times. The rearrangement uses TRBV15 and TRBJ2-7; D is ambiguous. The length of the CDR3 is 14 residues. Trimming cost V 0 bases and J 4 bases, with 10 bases left between them. CDR1 is LNHNV, CDR2 YYDKDF, per germline (reference sequence). The CDR3 DNA reads as TGTGCCACCAGCAGAGATTCGGGCAGTTACGAGCAGTACTTC. Translating it yields CATSRDSGSYEQYF.